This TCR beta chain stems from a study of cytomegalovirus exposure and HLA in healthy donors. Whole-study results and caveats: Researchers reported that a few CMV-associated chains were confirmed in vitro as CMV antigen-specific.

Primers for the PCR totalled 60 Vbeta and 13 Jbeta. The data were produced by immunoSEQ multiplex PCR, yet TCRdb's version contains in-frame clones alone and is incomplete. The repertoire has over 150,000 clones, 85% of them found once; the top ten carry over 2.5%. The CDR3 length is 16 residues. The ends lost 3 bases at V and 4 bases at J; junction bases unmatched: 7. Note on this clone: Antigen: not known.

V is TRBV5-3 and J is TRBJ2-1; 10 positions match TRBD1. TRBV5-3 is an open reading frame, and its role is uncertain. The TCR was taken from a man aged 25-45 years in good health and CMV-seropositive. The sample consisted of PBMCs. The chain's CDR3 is CARSYPGQGLYNEQFF. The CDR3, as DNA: TGTGCCAGAAGCTACCCGGGACAGGGGTTGTACAATGAGCAGTTCTTC.